These 16 T cell receptor beta chains originate from one sample sequenced in a study of blood T cell repertoires in COVID-19. TCRdb keeps only in-frame clones here, not all; method: immunoSEQ multiplex PCR. Found here are tens of thousands of clones, 88% of them singletons; the top ten hold less than 1.5%. Sample: peripheral blood. The receptors stem from a woman aged 55 to 70 with acute or convalescent COVID-19.

The genes are TRBV7-8 and TRBJ1-5; D uncertain. The V gene lost 0 bases and the J gene lost 2 bases, with 11 bases spanning the gap. Per the germline V gene, CDR1 is SGHVS and CDR2 is FQNEAQ. The CDR3 runs to 16 residues. The CDR3 region has the DNA TGTGCCAGCAGCTTAGCAAGACTTTCGGGCAATCAGCCCCAGCATTTT. Its translation: CASSLARLSGNQPQHF.

This clone was observed a single time. This rearrangement joins TRBV6-2 or TRBV6-3 to TRBJ1-2; no reliable D call. CDR1 MNHEY and CDR2 SVGEGT come from the germline V gene. The CDR3 totals 12 residues. The V gene lost 5 bases and the J gene lost 7 bases, with 11 bases spanning the gap. The CDR3 region has the DNA TGTGCCAGCAGTAACGGGGAGTTTGGCTACACCTTC. Translated: CASSNGEFGYTF.

This clone was seen just once. The rearrangement links TRBV7-9 to TRBJ2-6, with D possibly being TRBD1 (5 bases). The germline gives CDR1 SEHNR, CDR2 FQNEAQ (reference sequence). Between the trimmed V and J ends, which lost 5 bases and 0 bases, there was a span of 26 bases. This CDR3 is 21 amino acids long. CDR3 in amino acids: CASSKASGLVWVSSGANVLTF. The CDR3 DNA reads TGTGCCAGCAGCAAAGCGTCAGGGCTGGTTTGGGTAAGCTCTGGGGCCAACGTCCTGACTTTC.

The CDR3 here is CASSYLVAGGWETQYF. The CDR3 region has the DNA TGTGCCAGCAGCTACTTGGTAGCGGGGGGATGGGAGACCCAGTACTTC. The rearrangement links TRBV7-8 to TRBJ2-5; 10 bases fit TRBD2. This CDR3 comprises 16 residues. CDR1 SGHVS and CDR2 FQNEAQ come from the germline V gene. Unmatched junction bases numbered 10, after V lost 4 bases and J lost 5 bases. Supplemented by reference TRBV7-8 and TRBJ2-5, the full variable domain reads GAGVSQSPRYKVAKRGQDVALRCDPISGHVSLFWYQQALGQGPEFLTYFQNEAQLDKSGLPSDRFFAERPEGSVSTLKIQRTQQEDSAVYLCASSYLVAGGWETQYFGPGTRLLVL.

The chain carries TRBV6-1 and TRBJ1-2, with a possible D match to TRBD1 (6 bases). The CDR3 contains 13 residues. Germline V CDR1 and CDR2: MNHNS, SASEGT. V lost 2 bases and J 14 bases, leaving 18 bases between the germline ends. Here the CDR3 reads CASSELLVGTQTF. In DNA form, the CDR3 reads TGTGCCAGCAGTGAACTTTTGGTCGGGACACAGACCTTC.

This rearrangement joins TRBV5-6 to TRBJ1-2; D perhaps matches TRBD1 (5 bases). Germline V gene data show CDR1 as SGHDT and CDR2 as YYEEEE. V dropped 3 bases and J dropped 4 bases, with 13 bases sitting between them. This CDR3 is built from 14 residues. The CDR3, as DNA: TGTGCCAGCAGCTCGACGGGCGGGGGCTATGGCTACACCTTC. Translated, it gives CASSSTGGGYGYTF.

The rearrangement uses TRBV2 and TRBJ1-4; D not resolved. Trimming pared 9 bases from V and 4 bases from J, leaving 12 bases between. This CDR3 is built from 13 residues. Germline assignment: CDR1 SNHLY and CDR2 FYNNEI. The CDR3 loop is CASRNGVNEKLFF. Written as DNA, the CDR3 is TGTGCCAGTCGAAACGGGGTTAATGAAAAACTGTTTTTT.

V usage is TRBV4-3 and J usage is TRBJ1-2; the D gene is possibly TRBD1 (5 bases). The germline CDR1 and CDR2 sequences are LGHNA and YSLEER. The CDR3 runs to 13 residues. V was pared by 0 bases and J by 4 bases, with 6 bases between. The CDR3 DNA reads TGCGCCAGCAGCCAAGAGCAGGGCTATGGCTACACCTTC. Its protein is CASSQEQGYGYTF.

This chain connects TRBV19 to TRBJ1-5; D might be TRBD1 (5 bases). Trimming took off 9 bases at V and 1 base at J, with 16 bases between the two ends. The CDR3 covers 15 residues. Germline assignment: CDR1 LNHDA and CDR2 SQIVND (reference sequence). The CDR3 bases are TGTGCCAGCCGGCGGGGGGGTGGGAGCAATCAGCCCCAGCATTTT. Translated, it gives CASRRGGGSNQPQHF.

The CDR3 bases are TGTGCCAGCTCTCCAATTCCGGGACAGGTGGGACCTGAAGCTTTCTTT. Encoded protein: CASSPIPGQVGPEAFF. This chain uses TRBV18 with TRBJ1-1; TRBD1 matches 8 bases. Unmatched junction bases numbered 15, after V lost 6 bases and J lost 6 bases. The CDR3 runs to 16 residues. Germline V gene lookup returns CDR1 KGHSH and CDR2 LQKENI.

The V and J genes are TRBV7-9 and TRBJ1-4; 8 bases agree with TRBD1. V shed 3 bases and J 5 bases; nucleotides not matched to a gene: 8. CDR1 and CDR2 (germline): SEHNR, FQNEAQ (reference sequence). The CDR3 is 16 amino acids. The CDR3 reads CASSFLPGQANEKLFF. The CDR3 DNA reads TGTGCCAGCAGCTTCTTACCGGGACAGGCAAATGAAAAACTGTTTTTT.

The rearrangement joins TRBV5-8 to TRBJ1-1; no reliable D call. Germline CDR1 is SGHTS and CDR2 is YDEGEE. The CDR3 has 14 amino acids. V lost 4 bases and J lost 2, with 12 bases in between. The CDR3 nucleotides read TGTGCCAGCAGCCCGGGGATGAGAAACACTGAAGCTTTCTTT. Translated, it gives CASSPGMRNTEAFF.

This rearrangement joins TRBV20-1 to TRBJ1-5; TRBD1 is a possible D gene (6 bases). The germline gives CDR1 DFQATT, CDR2 SNEGSKA (reference sequence). V was cut by 6 bases and J by 4 bases, with 13 bases left in between. The CDR3 consists of 13 residues. The CDR3 DNA reads TGCAGTGCCAGTACAGGGATAAATCAGCCCCAGCATTTT. This sequence encodes CSASTGINQPQHF.

V usage is TRBV30 and J usage is TRBJ1-2; TRBD1 aligns across 7 bases. Germline V gene sequence: CDR1 GTSNPN, CDR2 SVGIG (reference sequence). CDR3 length: 14 amino acids. V dropped 2 bases and J dropped 1; count of bases not matched to a gene: 4. This chain's CDR3 is CAWSTRQGNYGYTF. CDR3 nucleotide sequence: TGTGCCTGGAGTACCCGACAGGGTAACTATGGCTACACCTTC.

The chain has TRBV5-1 and TRBJ2-5; 8 positions match TRBD1. There are 15 residues in the CDR3. CDR1 is SGHRS, CDR2 YFSETQ, per germline. Trimming took 1 base from V and 2 from J; bases not matched to a gene: 4. CDR3 protein: CASSLYRGRQETQYF. The CDR3 bases are TGCGCCAGCAGCTTGTACAGGGGGAGGCAAGAGACCCAGTACTTC.

The chain uses TRBV21-1 and TRBJ1-2. TRBV21-1 is labeled a pseudogene. The CDR3 has 14 residues. This chain's CDR3 is CASSLRGRNYGYTF. The CDR3 coding sequence is TGTGCCAGCAGCCTACGGGGGAGAAACTATGGCTACACCTTC.